One and the same sample provided the 24 T cell receptor beta chains below, sequenced in a study of Ad26.COV2.S vaccination and SARS-CoV-2 variants. Method: immunoSEQ multiplex PCR; TCRdb's copy keeps in-frame clones and lacks some. In the table there are roughly 270,000 clones, around 87% of which are singletons. Treatment described: around 19 received Ad26.COV2.S at low or high dose, single or two shots; about 5 received placebo; per-sample allocation not given. The investigators took samples on day 63 after the first vaccine or placebo injection. The sample was peripheral blood, taken in a trial of Ad26.COV2.S vaccine versus placebo. The receptors shown here come from a person aged 18-65 years who received the Ad26.COV2.S COVID-19 vaccine or a placebo.

The chain joins TRBV27 to TRBJ1-1; D is uncertain. Germline-derived CDR1 and CDR2 are MNHEY and SMNVEV (reference sequence). The CDR3 extends over 15 amino acids. Trimming removed 7 bases at V and 4 bases at J, with 19 bases between. The DNA for the CDR3 is TGTGCCAGCACCCCTTATTCAATACGAGGCACTGAAGCTTTCTTT. Its translation: CASTPYSIRGTEAFF.

This clone was picked up one time. Written as DNA, the CDR3 is TGTGCCAGCAGTCAGGGTCGAAACACCGGGGAGCTGTTTTTT. As protein: CASSQGRNTGELFF. The rearrangement links TRBV25-1 to TRBJ2-2; tentatively, D is TRBD1 (5 bases). Per germline, CDR1 MGHDK and CDR2 SYGVNS. V shed 5 bases and J shed 2 bases, with 9 bases lying between them. This CDR3 has 14 amino acids.

The genes are TRBV5-4 and TRBJ2-5; TRBD1 matches at 7 bases. After removal of 4 bases from V and 5 bases from J, the junction contained 11 bases not matched to a gene. Germline assignment: CDR1 SGHNT and CDR2 YYREEE (reference sequence). The CDR3 extends over 15 amino acids. The CDR3 here is CASSTGTALVETQYF. CDR3 DNA: TGTGCCAGCAGCACCGGGACAGCCCTGGTGGAGACCCAGTACTTC.

The J gene is TRBJ1-2, the V gene TRBV27; unclear D gene. This CDR3 region has 13 residues. Trimming left V 0 bases short and J 4 bases short, with 6 bases between. Germline CDR1 reads MNHEY; CDR2 reads SMNVEV (reference sequence). The CDR3 reads CASSLSNTYGYTF. The CDR3 bases are TGTGCCAGCAGTTTATCCAACACCTATGGCTACACCTTC.

This clone was detected a few times. V gene TRBV6-5 combines with J gene TRBJ1-6, with D uncertain. Trimming shortened V by 7 bases and J by 0 bases, and 7 bases separated the two germline ends. Germline V gene lookup returns CDR1 MNHEY and CDR2 SVGAGI. CDR3 length: 14 amino acids. The CDR3 DNA sequence: TGTGCCAGCAACCCAAGCTCCTATAATTCACCCCTCCACTTT. This encodes CASNPSSYNSPLHF.

The chain uses TRBV11-1 and TRBJ2-3; a weak D match, TRBD2 (6 bases). Germline-derived CDR1 and CDR2 are SGHAT and FQDESV (reference sequence). With 2 bases removed from V and 6 bases from J, the gap between germline ends came to 15 bases. This CDR3 has 15 residues. The CDR3 loop is CASSLLDGSFDTQYF. The CDR3 coding sequence is TGTGCCAGCAGCTTATTAGACGGGAGTTTTGATACGCAGTATTTT. Combining the CDR3 with reference TRBV11-1 and TRBJ2-3 gives the whole variable domain EAEVAQSPRYKITEKSQAVAFWCDPISGHATLYWYRQILGQGPELLVQFQDESVVDDSQLPKDRFSAERLKGVDSTLKIQPAELGDSAMYLCASSLLDGSFDTQYFGPGTRLTVL.

The J gene is TRBJ2-3, the V gene TRBV11-2; TRBD2 matches 14 bases. The trim removed 5 bases at V and 4 bases at J, leaving 8 bases unmatched. This CDR3 is built from 17 residues. CDR1 SGHAT and CDR2 FQNNGV come from the germline V gene. CDR3 protein: CASSLLLTSGGADTQYF. As DNA, the CDR3 is TGTGCCAGCAGCCTATTACTGACTAGCGGGGGGGCAGATACGCAGTATTTT.

As to this clone: At one end the junction does not follow the germline gene, possibly because of a read error. This chain links TRBV12-5 with TRBJ2-7; D perhaps matches TRBD1 (6 bases). CDR1 and CDR2 (germline): LGHNT, FRNRAP. The CDR3 is 17 residues long. DNA for the CDR3: TGTGCTAGTGGTTTGGGCGTAACAGGGTTGGACTCCTACGGGCAGTACTTC. Translating gives CASGLGVTGLDSYGQYF.

V gene TRBV5-4 combines with J gene TRBJ2-1, with a tentative D call TRBD1 (6 bases). Germline CDR1 is SGHNT and CDR2 is YYREEE (reference sequence). The CDR3 extends over 15 amino acids. V was pared by 0 bases and J by 6 bases, with 13 bases between. The CDR3 DNA follows: TGTGCCAGCAGCTTGGGACAGGTACAGGGCAATGAGCAGTTCTTC. Translating gives CASSLGQVQGNEQFF. The complete variable domain, with remaining parts taken from reference TRBV5-4 and TRBJ2-1, reads ETGVTQSPTHLIKTRGQQVTLRCSSQSGHNTVSWYQQALGQGPQFIFQYYREEENGRGNFPPRFSGLQFPNYSSELNVNALELDDSALYLCASSLGQVQGNEQFFGPGTRLTVL.

The count of this clone is one. This sequence joins TRBV4-1 and TRBJ2-5, with D perhaps assigned TRBD1 or TRBD2 (5 bases each). Germline CDR1 reads MGHRA; CDR2 reads YSYEKL. The CDR3 consists of 14 residues. V shed 1 base and J shed 7 bases, with 13 bases lying between them. The DNA of the CDR3 is TGCGCCAGCAGCCAAGGGGACGTCGAAGCGACCCAGTACTTC. Encoded protein: CASSQGDVEATQYF.

This chain uses TRBV5-1 with TRBJ1-1, with D maybe TRBD1 (5 bases). Trimming removed 1 base at V and 5 bases at J, with 15 bases between. The CDR3 consists of 15 residues. From germline, CDR1 is SGHRS and CDR2 YFSETQ. This CDR3 is CASSLSLAGPTEAFF. CDR3 DNA: TGCGCCAGCAGCTTGTCCTTGGCGGGGCCAACTGAAGCTTTCTTT.

The chain carries TRBV5-1 and TRBJ2-5, with a tentative D call TRBD2 (6 bases). V was pared by 0 bases and J by 4 bases, with 10 bases between. Germline lookup yields CDR1 SGHRS and CDR2 YFSETQ. CDR3 length: 14 amino acids. CDR3 sequence: CASSLGLELETQYF. The CDR3 bases are TGCGCCAGCAGCTTGGGACTAGAACTAGAGACCCAGTACTTC.

The chain couples TRBV29-1 to TRBJ1-1; TRBD1 matches 10 bases. V lost 7 bases and J lost 7; bases outside the gene matches: 9. CDR3 length: 13 amino acids. Germline V gives CDR1 SQVTM, CDR2 ANQGSEA. In DNA form, the CDR3 reads TGCAGCGGAGCCGGGACAGGGGTCTATGAAGCTTTCTTT. Protein sequence: CSGAGTGVYEAFF.

This clone was observed once. This rearrangement joins TRBV12-3 or TRBV12-4 to TRBJ1-6; no reliable D call. The V end lost 2 bases, the J end lost 10 bases, and 6 bases lay between the germline ends. CDR3 length: 12 residues. CDR3 nucleotide sequence: TGTGCCAGCAGTTTAAGCGCCTCACCCCTCCACTTT. Translated, it gives CASSLSASPLHF.

J is TRBJ1-5 and V is TRBV6-5; D call uncertain. Germline values: CDR1 MNHEY, CDR2 SVGAGI. V lost 6 bases to trimming and J lost 4 bases, with 16 bases between them. The CDR3 length is 15 residues. This CDR3 reads CASRGGPGGNQPQHF. For the CDR3, the DNA is TGTGCCAGCAGGGGCGGGCCCGGAGGTAATCAGCCCCAGCATTTT.

V usage is TRBV5-4 and J usage is TRBJ2-2; D not certain. This CDR3 has 15 residues. The germline gives CDR1 SGHNT, CDR2 YYREEE (reference sequence). V lost 2 bases to trimming and J lost 1 base, with 9 bases between them. CDR3: CASSFGRRNTGELFF. The CDR3 DNA sequence: TGTGCCAGCAGCTTCGGCCGTAGGAACACCGGGGAGCTGTTTTTT.

This rearrangement joins TRBV5-1 to TRBJ2-5; tentatively, D is TRBD1 or TRBD2 (5 bases each). Germline V gene data show CDR1 as SGHRS and CDR2 as YFSETQ. The ends were cut back, 0 bases at V and 9 bases at J, with 15 bases in the middle. CDR3 length: 14 residues. The CDR3 protein is CASSLEGPSEAQYF. CDR3 coding DNA: TGCGCCAGCAGCTTGGAGGGACCCTCCGAGGCCCAGTACTTC.

The chain employs TRBV5-1 and TRBJ2-7, with 8 bases that match TRBD1. Trimming took 0 bases from V and 2 from J; bases not matched to a gene: 7. The CDR3 sequence is 16 residues long. Germline V gives CDR1 SGHRS, CDR2 YFSETQ. The CDR3 loop reads CASSLDAAGGAYEQYF. The CDR3 nucleotides read TGCGCCAGCAGCTTGGACGCGGCAGGGGGCGCCTACGAGCAGTACTTC. The full variable domain, its missing parts supplied by reference TRBV5-1 and TRBJ2-7, is KAGVTQTPRYLIKTRGQQVTLSCSPISGHRSVSWYQQTPGQGLQFLFEYFSETQRNKGNFPGRFSGRQFSNSRSEMNVSTLELGDSALYLCASSLDAAGGAYEQYFGPGTRLTVT.

This chain joins TRBV3-1 (or the pseudogene TRBV3-2) and TRBJ2-5, with D possibly matching TRBD1 (6 bases). From germline, CDR1 is LGHDT and CDR2 YNNKEL (reference sequence). The V end lost 1 base, the J end lost 1 base, and 16 bases lay between the germline ends. There are 17 residues in the CDR3. CDR3 amino acids: CASSQGIMAGAQETQYF. In DNA, the CDR3 is TGTGCCAGCAGCCAAGGTATTATGGCAGGGGCCCAAGAGACCCAGTACTTC.

The chain combines TRBV12-3 or TRBV12-4 with TRBJ2-1, with unresolved D. V was trimmed by 10 bases and J by 0 bases, leaving 10 bases between them. The CDR3 length is 13 residues. The CDR3 loop reads CATGISSYNEQFF. For the CDR3, the DNA is TGTGCCACCGGAATTAGCTCCTACAATGAGCAGTTCTTC.

The chain is built from TRBV27 and TRBJ2-1; the D gene is possibly TRBD2 (5 bases). The CDR3 spans 19 residues. The germline V gene encodes CDR1 MNHEY and CDR2 SMNVEV (reference sequence). Trimming cost V 2 bases and J 7 bases, with 27 bases left between them. DNA of the CDR3: TGTGCCAGCAGTTTAAGGGTGTCGGGCAGCGGTCGAACTACTAATGAGCAGTTCTTC. Translating it yields CASSLRVSGSGRTTNEQFF.

The chain uses TRBV6-5 and TRBJ2-5; no definite D call. The CDR3 covers 12 residues. Germline CDR1 MNHEY, CDR2 SVGAGI. Deletions cut 6 bases from V and 1 base from J, with 6 bases between. The CDR3 protein is CASRRLQETQYF. The DNA of the CDR3 is TGTGCCAGCAGAAGACTCCAAGAGACCCAGTACTTC.

This rearrangement joins TRBV5-1 to TRBJ1-2; TRBD1 matches 10 bases. V lost 4 bases and J lost 12; bases outside the gene matches: 12. The CDR3 extends over 14 amino acids. Germline CDR1 is SGHRS and CDR2 is YFSETQ. Here the CDR3 DNA reads TGCGCCAGCAGCCGGACCGGGACAGGGGTTAATGACACCTTC. Translated: CASSRTGTGVNDTF.

This clone is a singleton in its sample. The chain combines TRBV7-2 with TRBJ1-5; weak D call: TRBD1 (6 bases). This CDR3 has 15 amino acids. Germline assignment: CDR1 SGHTA and CDR2 FQGNSA. V was trimmed by 0 bases and J by 5 bases, leaving 11 bases between them. CDR3 in amino acids: CASSLARGGHQPQHF. For the CDR3, the DNA is TGTGCCAGCAGCTTAGCAAGAGGGGGTCATCAGCCCCAGCATTTT.